The T cell receptor beta chain described here comes from a study of blood T cells in healthy people across ages. Using a J-beta primer mix together with a sample-barcoded 5' primer, a second PCR was run for 7 to 11 cycles. From the 5' RACE reads, TCRdb called clonotypes with MiXCR, one entry per CDR3 protein. The table has about 1,600,000 distinct CDR3 sequences, 40% to 50% seen once; the top ten hold 7.9%. V shed 3 bases and J 6 bases; nucleotides not matched to a gene: 0. The CDR3 has 13 amino acids. The material sequenced was blood. The TCR originated in a woman under 30 in good health. This rearrangement joins TRBV12-3 or TRBV12-4 to TRBJ2-3, with 10 bases matching TRBD2. CDR3 protein: CASSFSGRDTQYF. The CDR3 region has the DNA TGTGCCAGCAGTTTTAGCGGGAGGGATACGCAGTATTTT.